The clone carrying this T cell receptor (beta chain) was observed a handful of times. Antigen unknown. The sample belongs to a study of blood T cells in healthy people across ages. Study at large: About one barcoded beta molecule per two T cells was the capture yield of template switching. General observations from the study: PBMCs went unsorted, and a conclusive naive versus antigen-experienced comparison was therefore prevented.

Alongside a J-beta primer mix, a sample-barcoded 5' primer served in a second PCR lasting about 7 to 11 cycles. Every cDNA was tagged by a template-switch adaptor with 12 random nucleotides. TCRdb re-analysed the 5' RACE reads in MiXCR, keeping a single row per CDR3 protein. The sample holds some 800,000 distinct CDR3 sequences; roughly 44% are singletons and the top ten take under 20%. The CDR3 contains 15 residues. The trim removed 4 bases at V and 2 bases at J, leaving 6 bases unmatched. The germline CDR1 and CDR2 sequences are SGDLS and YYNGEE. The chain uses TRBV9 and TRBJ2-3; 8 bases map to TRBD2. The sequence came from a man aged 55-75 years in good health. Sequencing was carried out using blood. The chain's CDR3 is CASSKRSGDTDTQYF. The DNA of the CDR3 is TGTGCCAGCAGCAAACGTAGCGGGGACACAGATACGCAGTATTTT.